Detailed here is one T cell receptor (beta chain). The antigen is unknown. The second PCR ran about 6 to 11 cycles with a sample-barcoded 5' primer and J-beta primers. From each sample, at least 2.5 million paired-end reads containing CDR3 were obtained. Via MiXCR, TCRdb re-called the 5' RACE reads, giving one row per CDR3 protein. The sample contains around 1,500,000 distinct CDR3 sequences, about 43% of which appear only once. Extracted total RNA amounted to at least 5 micrograms for each sample. The entry originates in a study of blood T cells in healthy people across ages. Notes on the study in general: Unsorted PBMC material precluded a definitive naive versus antigen-experienced comparison. Strong correlation linked observed beta diversity and percent naive T cells.

The receptor was isolated from a young woman in good health. The sample taken for sequencing was blood.

The CDR3 DNA follows: TGTGCCAGCAGTGGGGACATCTGGATCAACAATGAGCAGTACTTC. It encodes CASSGDIWINNEQYF. The chain is built from TRBV6-1 and TRBJ2-7, with D possibly being TRBD1 (6 bases). Trimming took 4 bases from V and 7 from J, leaving 20 bases between them. The CDR3 totals 15 residues. CDR1 is MNHNS and CDR2 is SASEGT in the germline V gene.